These T cell receptor beta chains were read from a single sample in a study of T cell responses to AZD1222 COVID-19 vaccine. Here immunoSEQ multiplex PCR was the method, and the copy in TCRdb shows in-frame clones only, minus some. The data contain roughly 180,000 clones, approximately 90% of them singletons. The sample here was peripheral blood, taken 28 days after the second AZD1222 dose. The receptors were gathered from an adult who received the AZD1222 COVID-19 vaccine. Both conserved end residues are part of each CDR3. Fields, in order: V gene, D gene, J gene, clone size, CDR3 length, CDR3 protein, CDR3 DNA. A D gene is named only where the DNA matches it firmly. The listing skips clone size in some rows; elsewhere it reads once, few, many or a size class.

V: TRBV7-6
D: TRBD1
J: TRBJ1-2
size: -
length: 13
CDR3: CASSPGTAYGYTF
DNA: TGTGCCAGCAGCCCTGGGACAGCGTATGGCTACACCTTC

V: TRBV3-1/TRBV3-2
D: -
J: TRBJ1-6
size: -
length: 14
CDR3: CASNRLDGFTPLHF
DNA: TGTGCCAGCAACCGCCTGGACGGCTTTACGCCCCTCCACTTT

V: TRBV14
D: -
J: TRBJ2-1
size: -
length: 17
CDR3: CASSQDPLGGGRDEQFF
DNA: TGTGCCAGCAGCCAAGATCCCCTAGGGGGAGGGCGCGATGAGCAGTTCTTC

V: TRBV30
D: TRBD1
J: TRBJ1-6
size: -
length: 12
CDR3: CAWGSGQGALHF
DNA: TGTGCCTGGGGATCAGGACAGGGGGCCCTCCACTTT

V: TRBV7-9
D: -
J: TRBJ1-3
size: once
length: 15
CDR3: CASSPQVLSGNTIYF
DNA: TGTGCCAGCAGCCCCCAGGTTCTCTCTGGAAACACCATATATTTT

V: TRBV19
D: -
J: TRBJ1-6
size: -
length: 14
CDR3: CASSITSYNSPLHF
DNA: TGTGCCAGTAGTATTACCAGCTATAATTCACCCCTCCACTTT

V: TRBV3-1/TRBV3-2
D: TRBD1
J: TRBJ1-6
size: -
length: 16
CDR3: CASSRGQGSRNSPLHF
DNA: TGTGCCAGCAGCCGGGGACAGGGGTCGCGGAATTCACCCCTCCACTTT

V: TRBV19
D: -
J: TRBJ1-2
size: -
length: 14
CDR3: CASSITREGFGYTF
DNA: TGTGCCAGTAGTATTACCAGGGAGGGATTTGGCTACACCTTC

V: TRBV15
D: -
J: TRBJ2-3
size: few
length: 17
CDR3: CATSRGGSGFSTDTQYF
DNA: TGTGCCACCAGCAGAGGGGGTAGCGGATTTAGCACAGATACGCAGTATTTT

V: TRBV10-3
D: TRBD1
J: TRBJ1-1
size: -
length: 14
CDR3: CALWGGDSATEAFF
DNA: TGTGCCTTATGGGGAGGGGACAGCGCCACTGAAGCTTTCTTT

V: TRBV9
D: TRBD2
J: TRBJ2-7
size: -
length: 16
CDR3: CASSVGWTSGISEQYF
DNA: TGTGCCAGCAGCGTAGGTTGGACTAGCGGTATATCCGAGCAGTACTTC

V: TRBV6-5
D: -
J: TRBJ1-5
size: -
length: 14
CDR3: CASSYDGFNQPQHF
DNA: TGTGCCAGCAGTTACGACGGATTCAATCAGCCCCAGCATTTT

V: TRBV30
D: -
J: TRBJ1-6
size: -
length: 15
CDR3: CAWSRTGSVNSPLHF
DNA: TGTGCCTGGAGCCGGACCGGCAGTGTTAATTCACCCCTCCACTTT

V: TRBV9
D: -
J: TRBJ2-5
size: -
length: 15
CDR3: CASSVGGGGMETQYF
DNA: TGTGCCAGCAGCGTAGGTGGGGGGGGCATGGAGACCCAGTACTTC

V: TRBV5-4
D: TRBD2
J: TRBJ2-7
size: -
length: 15
CDR3: CASSLGTSGSTEQYF
DNA: TGTGCCAGCAGCTTAGGGACTAGCGGGAGTACCGAGCAGTACTTC

V: TRBV3-1/TRBV3-2
D: TRBD1
J: TRBJ2-1
size: -
length: 17
CDR3: CASSQEGGLKGYNEQFF
DNA: TGTGCCAGCAGCCAAGAAGGGGGCCTCAAGGGGTACAATGAGCAGTTCTTC

V: TRBV7-9
D: -
J: TRBJ1-1
size: -
length: 13
CDR3: CASSLAQITEAFF
DNA: TGTGCCAGCAGCTTAGCTCAGATAACTGAAGCTTTCTTT

V: TRBV7-2
D: -
J: TRBJ2-5
size: -
length: 13
CDR3: CASSLYGQETQYF
DNA: TGTGCCAGCAGCTTATACGGGCAAGAGACCCAGTACTTC

V: TRBV18
D: -
J: TRBJ1-2
size: -
length: 13
CDR3: CASSPGGFFGYTF
DNA: TGTGCCAGCTCACCAGGGGGGTTTTTTGGCTACACCTTC

V: TRBV29-1
D: -
J: TRBJ2-7
size: -
length: 11
CDR3: CSVVVGWEQYF
DNA: TGCAGCGTGGTGGTAGGGTGGGAGCAGTACTTC

V: TRBV7-9
D: -
J: TRBJ1-4
size: -
length: 15
CDR3: CASSLAGSLGEKLFF
DNA: TGTGCCAGCAGCTTAGCAGGGTCCCTGGGTGAAAAACTGTTTTTT

V: TRBV4-2
D: -
J: TRBJ1-2
size: -
length: 13
CDR3: CASSQVPGLRYTF
DNA: TGTGCCAGCAGCCAAGTCCCGGGCCTGCGCTACACCTTC

V: TRBV5-4
D: TRBD1
J: TRBJ2-1
size: -
length: 16
CDR3: CASSLTGQGSRGEQFF
DNA: TGTGCCAGCAGCCTGACGGGACAGGGAAGCAGAGGTGAGCAGTTCTTC

V: TRBV11-1
D: -
J: TRBJ1-1
size: -
length: 16
CDR3: CASSREGASPRTEAFF
DNA: TGTGCCAGCAGCCGTGAAGGGGCGAGCCCGCGCACTGAAGCTTTCTTT

V: TRBV7-8
D: -
J: TRBJ2-5
size: -
length: 13
CDR3: CASSRSGQETQYF
DNA: TGTGCCAGCAGCCGGAGCGGGCAAGAGACCCAGTACTTC

V: TRBV18
D: TRBD1
J: TRBJ1-5
size: -
length: 14
CDR3: CASSRGQGDQPQHF
DNA: TGTGCCAGCTCACGGGGACAGGGCGATCAGCCCCAGCATTTT

V: TRBV20-1
D: -
J: TRBJ2-7
size: -
length: 11
CDR3: CSASVVYEQYF
DNA: TGCAGTGCTTCAGTCGTATACGAGCAGTACTTC

V: TRBV9
D: TRBD1
J: TRBJ1-6
size: once
length: 14
CDR3: CASSQGGDLSPLHF
DNA: TGTGCCAGCAGCCAGGGGGGGGATCTCTCACCCCTCCACTTT

V: TRBV7-9
D: -
J: TRBJ2-3
size: -
length: 16
CDR3: CASSSDFLPGTDTQYF
DNA: TGTGCCAGCAGCTCGGACTTTCTTCCCGGCACAGATACGCAGTATTTT

V: TRBV18
D: -
J: TRBJ2-7
size: -
length: 13
CDR3: CASSPRVGDEQYF
DNA: TGTGCCAGCTCACCACGGGTTGGCGACGAGCAGTACTTC

V: TRBV25-1
D: -
J: TRBJ1-2
size: -
length: 14
CDR3: CASSDRVGGYGYTF
DNA: TGTGCCAGCAGTGACCGGGTTGGGGGGTATGGCTACACCTTC

V: TRBV3-1/TRBV3-2
D: -
J: TRBJ2-6
size: -
length: 16
CDR3: CASSLIPRSRANVLTF
DNA: TGTGCCAGCAGCCTTATCCCCCGTTCGCGGGCCAACGTCCTGACTTTC

V: TRBV27
D: -
J: TRBJ2-2
size: -
length: 14
CDR3: CASSLRAVTGELFF
DNA: TGTGCCAGCAGTTTAAGGGCAGTCACCGGGGAGCTGTTTTTT

V: TRBV5-1
D: TRBD1
J: TRBJ1-5
size: -
length: 13
CDR3: CASSWDRDQPQHF
DNA: TGCGCCAGCAGCTGGGACAGGGATCAGCCCCAGCATTTT

V: TRBV28
D: -
J: TRBJ2-1
size: -
length: 15
CDR3: CASSPTGISYNEQFF
DNA: TGTGCCAGCAGTCCTACGGGAATCTCCTACAATGAGCAGTTCTTC

V: TRBV6-6
D: TRBD1
J: TRBJ1-5
size: -
length: 16
CDR3: CASSYSTGGGNQPQHF
DNA: TGTGCCAGCAGTTATTCCACAGGGGGGGGCAATCAGCCCCAGCATTTT

V: TRBV5-4
D: -
J: TRBJ1-2
size: -
length: 14
CDR3: CASSSGQQNYGYTF
DNA: TGTGCCAGCAGCTCCGGACAGCAAAACTATGGCTACACCTTC

V: TRBV6-5
D: TRBD1
J: TRBJ1-2
size: -
length: 15
CDR3: CASSYSNRGFYGYTF
DNA: TGTGCCAGCAGTTACTCAAACAGGGGGTTCTATGGCTACACCTTC

V: TRBV6-5
D: -
J: TRBJ1-4
size: -
length: 16
CDR3: CASSYDWKSSNEKLFF
DNA: TGTGCCAGCAGTTACGACTGGAAGAGTTCTAATGAAAAACTGTTTTTT

V: TRBV9
D: -
J: TRBJ2-5
size: once
length: 15
CDR3: CASSVGRGVQETQYF
DNA: TGTGCCAGCAGCGTAGGGCGGGGCGTCCAAGAGACCCAGTACTTC

V: TRBV5-1
D: TRBD2
J: TRBJ2-5
size: -
length: 16
CDR3: CASSLRLAGGQETQYF
DNA: TGCGCCAGCAGCTTGAGACTAGCGGGGGGCCAAGAGACCCAGTACTTC

V: TRBV4-3
D: TRBD2
J: TRBJ2-1
size: -
length: 16
CDR3: CASSSRVGGGGDEQFF
DNA: TGCGCCAGCAGCTCCCGGGTCGGGGGGGGTGGCGATGAGCAGTTCTTC

V: TRBV2
D: -
J: TRBJ2-7
size: -
length: 14
CDR3: CASSEEEISYEQYF
DNA: TGTGCCAGCAGTGAAGAGGAAATCTCCTACGAGCAGTACTTC

V: TRBV18
D: -
J: TRBJ2-1
size: -
length: 14
CDR3: CASSPGGGPDEQFF
DNA: TGTGCCAGCTCACCTGGAGGGGGACCCGATGAGCAGTTCTTC

V: TRBV23-1
D: -
J: TRBJ2-7
size: -
length: 14
CDR3: CASSQLGGPYEQYF
DNA: TGCGCCAGCAGTCAATTGGGCGGCCCCTACGAGCAGTACTTC

V: TRBV7-3
D: TRBD2
J: TRBJ2-3
size: -
length: 18
CDR3: CASSLKPRTSGSTDTQYF
DNA: TGTGCCAGCAGCCTCAAACCCCGGACTAGCGGGAGTACAGATACGCAGTATTTT

V: TRBV19
D: -
J: TRBJ2-1
size: -
length: 15
CDR3: CASSSRQVRLNEQFF
DNA: TGTGCCAGTAGTAGTAGACAGGTGAGACTCAATGAGCAGTTCTTC

V: TRBV9
D: TRBD2
J: TRBJ2-3
size: -
length: 16
CDR3: CASSVGIAGGTDTQYF
DNA: TGTGCCAGCAGCGTAGGTATAGCGGGAGGCACAGATACGCAGTATTTT

V: TRBV7-7
D: -
J: TRBJ2-1
size: once
length: 15
CDR3: CASSLGAGAGNEQFF
DNA: TGTGCTAGCAGCTTAGGTGCAGGGGCGGGAAATGAGCAGTTCTTC

V: TRBV27
D: TRBD1
J: TRBJ1-6
size: -
length: 15
CDR3: CASSLMGTGYSPLHF
DNA: TGTGCCAGCAGTTTAATGGGGACAGGTTATTCACCCCTCCACTTT

V: TRBV6-5
D: TRBD1
J: TRBJ1-2
size: once
length: 15
CDR3: CASSPRQGANYGYTF
DNA: TGTGCCAGCAGTCCCCGTCAGGGGGCTAACTATGGCTACACCTTC

V: TRBV4-1
D: TRBD1
J: TRBJ2-5
size: -
length: 18
CDR3: CASSQDPLRGRGEETQYF
DNA: TGCGCCAGCAGCCAAGACCCCCTCAGGGGGCGCGGGGAAGAGACCCAGTACTTC

V: TRBV6-4
D: TRBD1
J: TRBJ2-1
size: -
length: 13
CDR3: CASSVDRGQEQFF
DNA: TGTGCCAGCAGTGTGGACAGGGGGCAGGAGCAGTTCTTC

V: TRBV10-3
D: TRBD2
J: TRBJ2-1
size: -
length: 14
CDR3: CASARGTSANEQFF
DNA: TGTGCCTCAGCCCGAGGGACTAGCGCCAATGAGCAGTTCTTC